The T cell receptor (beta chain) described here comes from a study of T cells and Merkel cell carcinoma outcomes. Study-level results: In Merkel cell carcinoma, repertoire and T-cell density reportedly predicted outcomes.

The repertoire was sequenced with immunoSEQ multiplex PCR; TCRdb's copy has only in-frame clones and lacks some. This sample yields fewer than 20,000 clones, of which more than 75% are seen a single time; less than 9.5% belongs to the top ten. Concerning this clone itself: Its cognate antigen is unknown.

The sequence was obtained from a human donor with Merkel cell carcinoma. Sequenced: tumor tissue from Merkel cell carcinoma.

CDR3 loop: CASSQALGSAFF. The CDR3 DNA follows: TGTGCCAGCAGCCAAGCCCTGGGGTCCGCTTTCTTT. The chain uses TRBV14 and TRBJ1-1; no firm D call. CDR1 is SGHDN, CDR2 FVKESK, per germline. V was pared by 1 base and J by 11 bases, with 11 bases between. This CDR3 comprises 12 residues.